There are a few counts of the clone carrying this T cell receptor beta chain. The antigen remains undetermined. This specimen comes from a study of early T cells in non-severe SARS-CoV-2 infection. In the study overall: It was bulk RNA from unsorted whole blood that was sequenced, and the chains were unpaired. Study findings and constraints: Lookups in VDJdb leaned toward anti-spike CD8 responses and missed private and CD4 specificities.

Unique molecular identifiers (one per individual cDNA molecule) were attached. TCRdb re-derived calls from the 5' RACE reads in MiXCR, one entry per CDR3 protein. The sample comprises over 90,000 distinct CDR3 sequences, around 12% of which are singletons, and approximately 6% rests with the top ten. This clonotype was obtained from an adult who was a healthcare worker with PCR-confirmed SARS-CoV-2 infection or an uninfected control (not recorded which). Sample: whole blood.

The CDR3 coding sequence is TGTGCCAGCAGCCCCCATCTAGAAGTCTACAATGAGCAGTTCTTC. Amino acid sequence: CASSPHLEVYNEQFF. The J gene is TRBJ2-1, the V gene TRBV9; no clear D gene. Germline V gene sequence: CDR1 SGDLS, CDR2 YYNGEE. The CDR3 loop spans 15 amino acids. The V end was cut by 4 bases, the J end by 3 bases, with 14 bases between. Supplemented by reference TRBV9 and TRBJ2-1, the full variable domain reads DSGVTQTPKHLITATGQRVTLRCSPRSGDLSVYWYQQSLDQGLQFLIQYYNGEERAKGNILERFSAQQFPDLHSELNLSSLELGDSALYFCASSPHLEVYNEQFFGPGTRLTVL.